This T cell receptor beta chain is drawn from a study of blood T cell repertoires in COVID-19. Profiling relied on immunoSEQ multiplex PCR, and the TCRdb table lists in-frame clones only, not all of them. This table holds roughly 250,000 clones, 88% found once. CDR1 is PRHDT and CDR2 is FYEKMQ in the germline V gene (reference sequence). The CDR3 covers 13 residues. Trimming stripped 0 bases from V and 14 bases from J, with 11 bases between. Input material: PBMCs or T cells enriched from blood (not recorded which). The rearrangement uses TRBV13 and TRBJ1-6; D possibly corresponds to TRBD1 (6 bases). This sequence originates from a woman aged 40 to 55 with acute COVID-19. The CDR3 DNA reads as TGTGCCAGCAGCTTAGGTCCCCAGGGGACCCTCCACTTT. Translating it yields CASSLGPQGTLHF.